These 29 T cell receptor beta chains came from one sample sequenced in a study of blood T cell repertoires in COVID-19. Sequenced by immunoSEQ multiplex PCR; TCRdb stores in-frame clones only, minus some. This sample has around 270,000 clones, with 88% found just once. Specimen: PBMCs or T cells enriched from blood (not recorded which). The origin of the receptors is a middle-aged woman who had been exposed to COVID-19.

This clone has only one observation. This chain links TRBV27 with TRBJ2-2; D unclear. The CDR3 is 15 residues long. V was pared by 5 bases and J by 5 bases, with 15 bases between. The germline V gene has CDR1 MNHEY and CDR2 SMNVEV (reference sequence). Written as DNA, the CDR3 is TGTGCCAGCAGTACCATCCCCTCCGGTACCGGGGAGCTGTTTTTT. Translation: CASSTIPSGTGELFF.

The rearrangement links TRBV30 to TRBJ1-1, with D unclear. V was clipped by 0 bases and J by 4 bases, with 9 bases between them. Per the germline V gene, CDR1 is GTSNPN and CDR2 is SVGIG (reference sequence). This CDR3 has 13 residues. The CDR3 loop reads CAWSVQEFTEAFF. The CDR3 nucleotides read TGTGCCTGGAGTGTACAAGAATTCACTGAAGCTTTCTTT.

V usage is TRBV18 and J usage is TRBJ2-7; 8 positions agree with TRBD1. V lost 3 bases and J lost 6; bases outside the gene matches: 13. CDR1 is KGHSH, CDR2 LQKENI, per germline. The CDR3 sequence is 16 residues long. CDR3 nucleotide sequence: TGTGCCAGCTCACCCGACCCCCTCCGGGACAGGAGCGAGCAGTACGTC. This gives the protein CASSPDPLRDRSEQYV.

This chain connects TRBV10-3 to TRBJ2-1, with 13 bases lining up with TRBD2. Trimming cost V 8 bases and J 6 bases; bases outside gene matches: 4. Germline V gene lookup returns CDR1 ENHRY and CDR2 SYGVKD. The CDR3 length is 14 residues. CDR3 region: CAIATSGGVNEQFF. The CDR3 nucleotides are TGTGCCATCGCTACTAGCGGGGGGGTCAATGAGCAGTTCTTC.

The chain is built from TRBV19 and TRBJ1-1; TRBD1 agrees at 9 bases. V shed 5 bases, J shed 3 bases, and the junction held 13 bases outside the gene matches. This CDR3 is 17 amino acids long. The germline V gene encodes CDR1 LNHDA and CDR2 SQIVND (reference sequence). DNA of the CDR3: TGTGCCAGTAGTCGAACGGGACAGGGTATGAGCTACACTGAAGCTTTCTTT. The encoded protein is CASSRTGQGMSYTEAFF.

The chain couples TRBV2 to TRBJ2-2, with D tentatively TRBD1 (6 bases). There are 18 residues in the CDR3. Germline-derived CDR1 and CDR2 are SNHLY and FYNNEI. Trimming took 0 bases from V and 0 from J, leaving 14 bases between them. The CDR3 bases are TGTGCCAGCAGTGAAGCGTTGGACAGAAGGTCGAACACCGGGGAGCTGTTTTTT. It is translated as CASSEALDRRSNTGELFF. Complete variable domain (other parts from reference TRBV2 and TRBJ2-2): EPEVTQTPSHQVTQMGQEVILRCVPISNHLYFYWYRQILGQKVEFLVSFYNNEISEKSEIFDDQFSVERPDGSNFTLKIRSTKLEDSAMYFCASSEALDRRSNTGELFFGEGSRLTVL.

The chain links TRBV28 to TRBJ1-1, with a possible D match to TRBD1 (6 bases). The CDR3 runs 15 residues. Germline V gene sequence: CDR1 MDHEN, CDR2 SYDVKM. Trimming stripped 5 bases from V and 4 bases from J, with 17 bases between. The CDR3 coding sequence is TGTGCCAGCAGTCCGCCGCTGGGGGCAATCACTGAAGCTTTCTTT. It yields the protein CASSPPLGAITEAFF.

This clone has a handful of counts. This sequence joins TRBV6-5 and TRBJ2-2; TRBD1 aligns across 9 bases. The CDR3 spans 16 residues. V was clipped by 2 bases and J by 6 bases; unmatched bases: 7. The germline CDR1 and CDR2 sequences are MNHEY and SVGAGI. The CDR3 spells CASSYGDRVKSGELFF. DNA of the CDR3: TGTGCCAGCAGTTACGGGGACAGGGTTAAGTCCGGGGAGCTGTTTTTT.

The chain carries TRBV18 and TRBJ2-7, with TRBD2 matching 7 bases. In germline, CDR1 is KGHSH, CDR2 LQKENI. This CDR3 has 15 residues. V dropped 4 bases and J dropped 2; count of bases not matched to a gene: 8. The CDR3 DNA reads TGTGCCAGCTCACAGTCGGCGGGGGTTCCCTACGAGCAGTACTTC. This sequence encodes CASSQSAGVPYEQYF.

The J gene is TRBJ1-2, the V gene TRBV24-1, with D possibly being TRBD1 (5 bases). Germline loops: CDR1 KGHDR, CDR2 SFDVKD. The CDR3 extends over 13 amino acids. V lost 2 bases, J lost 6 bases, and 9 bases lay in between. CDR3 bases: TGTGCCACCAGTGATTGGCAGGGTGATGGCTACACCTTC. Protein: CATSDWQGDGYTF.

V usage is TRBV27 and J usage is TRBJ2-7, with 9 nucleotides matching TRBD1. V trimming: 2 bases; J trimming: 6 bases; junction bases outside the gene matches: 2. This CDR3 contains 13 residues. Germline values: CDR1 MNHEY, CDR2 SMNVEV (reference sequence). CDR3 bases: TGTGCCAGCAGTTTACACAGGGGGCGCGAGCAGTACGTC. Its protein is CASSLHRGREQYV.

The V call is TRBV5-1, the J call TRBJ1-2; D gene unclear. Germline V gene sequence: CDR1 SGHRS, CDR2 YFSETQ. Trimming pared 5 bases from V and 5 bases from J, leaving 19 bases between. This CDR3 contains 15 residues. The CDR3 loop reads CASSPAQTGLYGYTF. CDR3 DNA: TGCGCCAGCAGTCCAGCCCAGACGGGTTTGTATGGCTACACCTTC.

This clone was observed a single time. This chain uses TRBV4-2 with TRBJ2-5; D call uncertain. The CDR3 is 14 residues long. Germline CDR1 and CDR2: LGHNA and YNFKEQ. Trimming left V 0 bases short and J 3 bases short, with 8 bases between. Written as DNA, the CDR3 is TGTGCCAGCAGCCAAGATGAGGTGAAAGAGACCCAGTACTTC. Its translation is CASSQDEVKETQYF.

The rearrangement uses TRBV12-3 or TRBV12-4 and TRBJ1-2; D call uncertain. This CDR3 has 12 residues. The germline V and J ends were trimmed by 4 bases and 7 bases, with 10 bases remaining between them. The CDR3 DNA is TGTGCCAGCAGTTCTTCATTTAGTGGCTACACCTTC. It codes for CASSSSFSGYTF.

This chain uses TRBV30 with TRBJ2-7; 9 nucleotides line up with TRBD1. CDR1 is GTSNPN and CDR2 is SVGIG in the germline V gene (reference sequence). V was pared by 1 base and J by 4 bases, with 2 bases of the junction left unmatched. The CDR3 totals 13 residues. CDR3 DNA: TGTGCCTGGAGTGGGACAGGGGCGTACGAGCAGTACGTC. Amino acids: CAWSGTGAYEQYV.

The chain's CDR3 is CAWRWWQGGYEQFF. CDR3 sequence (DNA): TGTGCCTGGAGGTGGTGGCAAGGGGGCTATGAGCAGTTCTTC. V and J are TRBV30 and TRBJ2-1; 7 nucleotides match TRBD1. V dropped 3 bases and J dropped 8; count of bases not matched to a gene: 10. This CDR3 is 14 amino acids long. Germline V gene lookup returns CDR1 GTSNPN and CDR2 SVGIG (reference sequence).

The gene calls are TRBV12-3 or TRBV12-4 and TRBJ1-5, with a weak D call TRBD1 (5 bases). The CDR3 runs 13 residues. Trimming stripped 3 bases from V and 7 bases from J, with 10 bases between. The CDR3 is CASSLVQGQPQHF. The CDR3 coding sequence is TGTGCCAGCAGTTTGGTGCAGGGCCAGCCCCAGCATTTT.

This rearrangement joins TRBV16 to TRBJ1-5; D is ambiguous. Trimming shortened V by 0 bases and J by 0 bases, and 6 bases separated the two germline ends. From germline, CDR1 is KGHSY and CDR2 FQNENV. The CDR3 spans 15 residues. CDR3 in amino acids: CASSQSESSNQPQHF. CDR3 DNA sequence: TGTGCCAGCAGCCAATCCGAGAGTAGCAATCAGCCCCAGCATTTT.

This clone was counted once. The chain links TRBV28 to TRBJ1-3; D is undetermined. Germline assignment: CDR1 MDHEN and CDR2 SYDVKM. V was trimmed by 4 bases and J by 0 bases, leaving 16 bases between them. The CDR3 sequence is 17 residues long. CDR3 bases: TGTGCCAGCAGTTCCCATTTTTCAGTCCGCTCTGGAAACACCATATATTTT. Protein sequence: CASSSHFSVRSGNTIYF. The whole variable domain, remainder taken from reference TRBV28 and TRBJ1-3, is DVKVTQSSRYLVKRTGEKVFLECVQDMDHENMFWYRQDPGLGLRLIYFSYDVKMKEKGDIPEGYSVSREKKERFSLILESASTNQTSMYLCASSSHFSVRSGNTIYFGEGSWLTVV.

The chain links TRBV24-1 to TRBJ2-3; 14 bases are shared with TRBD2. With V trimmed by 7 bases and J by 6 bases, 8 bases remained unmatched. Germline V gene sequence: CDR1 KGHDR, CDR2 SFDVKD. The CDR3 extends over 16 amino acids. The CDR3 DNA reads TGTGCCACCAGCCCGGGACTAGCGGGGGCAGGGGATACGCAGTATTTT. It encodes CATSPGLAGAGDTQYF.

This chain connects TRBV19 to TRBJ2-7; 9 nucleotides match TRBD1. With V trimmed by 5 bases and J by 5 bases, 7 bases remained unmatched. Germline values: CDR1 LNHDA, CDR2 SQIVND (reference sequence). This CDR3 contains 14 residues. In nucleotides, the CDR3 is TGTGCCAGTAGTCCACTCGGGACAGGGAACGAGCAGTACTTC. It specifies CASSPLGTGNEQYF.

The rearrangement joins TRBV7-9 to TRBJ1-4, with D perhaps TRBD1 (6 bases). Trimming pared 5 bases from V and 4 bases from J, leaving 17 bases between. Germline V CDR1 and CDR2: SEHNR, FQNEAQ (reference sequence). CDR3 length: 16 amino acids. CDR3 nucleotide sequence: TGTGCCAGCAGCCCAGGACAGCCCCGGGGTAATGAAAAACTGTTTTTT. This encodes CASSPGQPRGNEKLFF.

This clone was seen a few times. J is TRBJ1-2 and V is TRBV7-3, with D uncertain. The germline V gene encodes CDR1 SGHTA and CDR2 FQGTGA. CDR3 length: 13 residues. Deletions cut 2 bases from V and 6 bases from J, with 10 bases between. The chain's CDR3 is CASSLDSGNGYTF. The CDR3 DNA reads TGTGCCAGCAGCTTAGATAGCGGGAATGGCTACACCTTC.

V is TRBV6-2 or TRBV6-3 and J is TRBJ2-1; the match to TRBD2 covers 14 bases. Germline V gives CDR1 MNHEY, CDR2 SVGEGT. This CDR3 comprises 15 residues. Losses at the gene ends were 4 bases for V and 6 bases for J; bases not matched to a gene: 2. CDR3 in DNA: TGTGCCAGCAGTTCCGGGACTAGCGGGAGCAATGAGCAGTTCTTC. Amino acids: CASSSGTSGSNEQFF.

This rearrangement joins TRBV7-8 to TRBJ1-4; 7 bases map to TRBD1. Per germline, CDR1 SGHVS and CDR2 FQNEAQ. The V segment lost 5 bases and the J segment 2 bases; nucleotides outside the gene matches: 11. The CDR3 is made up of 17 amino acids. CDR3 sequence (DNA): TGTGCCAGCAGCCCGACAACAGGGGTGGGGACTAATGAAAAACTGTTTTTT. Its translation: CASSPTTGVGTNEKLFF.

J is TRBJ2-1 and V is TRBV7-3; 7 nucleotides agree with TRBD2. Germline CDR1 is SGHTA and CDR2 is FQGTGA. CDR3 length equals 15 residues. The trim removed 5 bases at V and 4 bases at J, leaving 8 bases unmatched. The CDR3 loop is CASSLVRGEYNEQFF. CDR3 coding DNA: TGTGCCAGCAGCCTTGTCCGGGGGGAGTACAATGAGCAGTTCTTC.

The CDR3, as DNA: TGTGCCACCAGCAGAGGGGACAGGGATTCCGGGGAGCTGTTTTTT. It translates to CATSRGDRDSGELFF. The chain employs TRBV15 and TRBJ2-2; 9 bases fit TRBD1. After removal of 1 base from V and 6 bases from J, the junction contained 3 bases not matched to a gene. The CDR3 sequence is 15 residues long. The V gene's germline CDR1 is LNHNV and CDR2 YYDKDF (reference sequence).

This clone was seen more than once but under ten times. The chain is built from TRBV4-1 and TRBJ2-1; 8 nucleotides match TRBD1. CDR3 length equals 19 residues. In germline, CDR1 is MGHRA, CDR2 YSYEKL. V shed 1 base and J 1 base; nucleotides not matched to a gene: 12. DNA for the CDR3: TGCGCCAGCAGCCAAGCTCGAGGACAGGGAGGTCCTTCCTACAATGAGCAGTTCTTC. As protein: CASSQARGQGGPSYNEQFF.

The rearrangement links TRBV5-6 to TRBJ1-6; D ambiguous. This CDR3 contains 14 residues. Trimming took 3 bases from V and 5 from J, leaving 9 bases between them. Germline assignment: CDR1 SGHDT and CDR2 YYEEEE. CDR3 DNA sequence: TGTGCCAGCAGCTCGGGGATGGATAATTCACCCCTCCACTTT. This sequence encodes CASSSGMDNSPLHF.